This record covers a single T cell receptor (beta chain). The antigen remains undetermined. This record belongs to a study of CD8 T cells in ankylosing spondylitis. General observations from the study: Some of these motif variants have turned up before, in reports on reactive arthritis synovial fluid and blood. Disease-linked clones reportedly showed significant enrichment in matched ankylosing spondylitis synovial fluid. A motif in TCR beta, a set of roughly 8 highly homologous variants, appeared characteristic of ankylosing spondylitis blood.

TCRdb ran MiXCR on the 5' RACE reads and lists one entry per CDR3 protein. The table includes about 130,000 distinct CDR3 sequences, roughly an eighth detected once. V was trimmed by 1 base and J by 4 bases, leaving 9 bases between them. The CDR3 consists of 14 residues. Germline CDR1 and CDR2: SGHAT and FQNNGV. This TCR was sampled from a female donor with ankylosing spondylitis or in good health (not recorded which). Sequenced: blood, either unsorted or a sorted T cell fraction (not recorded which). J is TRBJ2-3 and V is TRBV11-2, with D tentatively TRBD1 or TRBD2 (5 bases each). The CDR3 DNA is TGTGCCAGCAGCTTAGTGAGGGGCCCAGATACGCAGTATTTT. Its protein product is CASSLVRGPDTQYF.